The 8 T cell receptor beta chains listed next were all sequenced from one sample in a study of human T cells and chemical hapten exposure. TCRdb analysed the RACE reads with MiXCR anew, one entry per CDR3 protein. The sample lists about 300,000 distinct CDR3 sequences; over 5% were seen once. Time point reported: pre-sensitization, week 0. Treatment here: therapeutic diphenylcyclopropenone sensitization with weekly scalp DPC. The sequenced sample was whole blood, obtained in connection with sensitization to the hapten diphenylcyclopropenone (DPC). The receptor source for this set is a woman aged 18-30 years with alopecia areata. Some clones in this sample may be carry-over from other donors' samples.

This clonotype was counted between two and nine times. The CDR3 DNA is TGTGCCAGCAGTTACTCGAACGTCGCGGGGGGGGTCGCAGATACGCAGTATTTT. Its protein is CASSYSNVAGGVADTQYF. The V call is TRBV6-5, the J call TRBJ2-3; TRBD2 matches 9 bases. The CDR3 consists of 18 residues. CDR1 and CDR2 from the germline V gene are MNHEY and SVGAGI. J lost 4 bases, V lost 0 bases, and 11 bases had no gene match.

V gene TRBV20-1 combines with J gene TRBJ1-1; the D gene is possibly TRBD1 (5 bases). This CDR3 has 13 residues. CDR1 is DFQATT and CDR2 is SNEGSKA in the germline V gene (reference sequence). DNA for the CDR3: TGCAGCCCTAGGGACGGCAGGAACACTGAAGCTTTCTTT. Translated, it gives CSPRDGRNTEAFF.

At least ten counts were recorded for this clonotype. The chain employs TRBV6-5 and TRBJ2-3, with TRBD2 identical over 14 bases. Germline loops: CDR1 MNHEY, CDR2 SVGAGI. J was trimmed by 8 bases and V by 0 bases; bases with no gene match: 13. The CDR3 sequence is 19 residues long. The CDR3 here is CASSYSLGTSGGTSGTQYF. The DNA for the CDR3 is TGTGCCAGCAGTTACTCGTTAGGGACTAGCGGGGGAACGTCGGGTACGCAGTATTTT.

This clonotype showed up many times. V gene TRBV11-2 combines with J gene TRBJ2-4; D is perhaps TRBD1 (6 bases). The CDR3 is made up of 13 amino acids. The V gene's germline CDR1 is SGHAT and CDR2 FQNNGV. Trimming took 4 bases from V and 8 from J, leaving 12 bases between them. CDR3 sequence reads: CASSSSEGDIQYF. CDR3 in DNA: TGTGCCAGCAGCTCGTCAGAGGGGGACATTCAGTACTTC.

The V and J genes are TRBV28 and TRBJ1-2, with 9 bases matching TRBD1. Germline CDR1 is MDHEN and CDR2 is SYDVKM. This CDR3 is 15 amino acids long. With V trimmed by 5 bases and J by 4 bases, 8 bases remained unmatched. CDR3 loop: CASSLNRGPPYGYTF. Written as DNA, the CDR3 is TGTGCCAGCAGTCTAAACAGGGGGCCCCCCTATGGCTACACCTTC.

The genes are TRBV29-1 and TRBJ1-2, with D tentatively TRBD1 (5 bases). Germline lookup yields CDR1 SQVTM and CDR2 ANQGSEA. V dropped 6 bases and J dropped 8 bases, with 19 bases sitting between them. CDR3 length equals 13 residues. DNA for the CDR3: TGCAGCGTAGAGGGGATTTCGGCAGGCGGCTACACCTTC. Its translation is CSVEGISAGGYTF.

This clonotype was counted a few times. The chain recombines TRBV5-5 with TRBJ2-7, with 11 bases fitting TRBD1. V lost 5 bases to trimming and J lost 6 bases; unmatched junction nucleotides: 7. Germline CDR1 is SGHKS and CDR2 is YYEKEE (reference sequence). The CDR3 extends over 14 amino acids. The CDR3 DNA reads TGTGCCAGCAGACCTCGGGACAGGGGGAGCGAGCAGTACTTC. It codes for CASRPRDRGSEQYF.

The V gene is TRBV13, the J gene TRBJ2-6; no firm D call. The CDR3 sequence is 17 residues long. Deletions cut 2 bases from V and 0 bases from J, with 11 bases between. Germline assignment: CDR1 PRHDT and CDR2 FYEKMQ (reference sequence). CDR3 DNA: TGTGCCAGCAGCTTAAGACCCGTCCGCTCTGGGGCCAACGTCCTGACTTTC. Translating it yields CASSLRPVRSGANVLTF.